What follows is one T cell receptor beta chain and its context. This entry belongs to a study of shared clonotypes between healthy human individuals. Trimming left V 4 bases short and J 4 bases short, with 26 bases between. Germline lookup yields CDR1 SGHDT and CDR2 YYEEEE. The CDR3 consists of 18 residues. Negatively enriched CD4+ T cells were divided by CD45RA into naive and memory. Genomic DNA belonging to each subset was distributed in equal measure over several immunoSEQ plates. On sorted subsets, replicate PCRs used approximately 190 ng DNA, or about 30,000 T cell genomes. Sequenced by immunoSEQ multiplex PCR; TCRdb stores in-frame clones only, minus some. The sample yields under 2.5 million clones, 92% seen once.

The receptor comes from a man aged 18 to 35 in good health. Some clones in this sample may be carry-over from other donors' samples. This rearrangement joins TRBV5-6 to TRBJ1-2, with a weak D call TRBD1 (5 bases). The material sequenced was naive CD4+ T cells from PBMCs. Regarding subset: CD45RA+ positively selected. The CDR3 protein is CASSLERLGDRAIYGYTF. CDR3 in DNA: TGTGCCAGCAGCCTGGAAAGACTGGGGGACCGGGCCATCTATGGCTACACCTTC.